These 29 T cell receptor beta chains were all obtained from the same sample, sequenced in a study of T cell changes during pregnancy in multiple sclerosis. The protocol was immunoSEQ multiplex PCR, while the TCRdb copy is restricted to in-frame clones and leaves out a portion. This table has roughly 100,000 clones, 90% appearing once. Sequences were derived from peripheral blood, sampled in the second trimester of pregnancy. The source is a female donor in good health, enrolled as a control in a pregnancy study.

V and J are TRBV28 and TRBJ1-5; no definite D call. CDR3 length: 13 amino acids. CDR1 and CDR2 from the germline V gene are MDHEN and SYDVKM. Trimming took 6 bases from V and 7 from J, leaving 13 bases between them. The CDR3 region has the DNA TGTGCCAGCAGGATCACGGGGAACCAGCCCCAGCATTTT. Translation gives CASRITGNQPQHF.

V and J are TRBV7-9 and TRBJ1-4, with no clear D. Germline CDR1 reads SEHNR; CDR2 reads FQNEAQ (reference sequence). The CDR3 contains 13 residues. The germline V and J ends were trimmed by 1 base and 4 bases, with 4 bases remaining between them. For the CDR3, the DNA is TGTGCCAGCAGCTTAGGAGTTAATGAAAAACTGTTTTTT. This gives the protein CASSLGVNEKLFF.

The chain uses TRBV16 and TRBJ1-6; D perhaps matches TRBD1 (5 bases). V was cut by 4 bases and J by 11 bases, with 15 bases left in between. CDR1 is KGHSY and CDR2 is FQNENV in the germline V gene. The length of the CDR3 is 14 residues. CDR3 DNA sequence: TGTGCCAGCAGCCCCTCGGAGGGGAAGGCACCCCTCCACTTT. Translation: CASSPSEGKAPLHF.

The V call is TRBV7-9, the J call TRBJ2-1, with 14 bases lining up with TRBD2. Trimming took 5 bases from V and 7 from J; bases not matched to a gene: 1. Germline CDR1 reads SEHNR; CDR2 reads FQNEAQ (reference sequence). CDR3 size: 14 residues. The CDR3 DNA sequence: TGTGCCAGCAGCCGGACTAGCGGGGGGAATGAGCAGTTCTTC. Its protein is CASSRTSGGNEQFF.

J is TRBJ1-2 and V is TRBV5-1, with 12 nucleotides matching TRBD1. The junction had 4 bases not matched to a gene; V was cut back by 3 bases and J by 4 bases. CDR3 length: 15 residues. Per germline, CDR1 SGHRS and CDR2 YFSETQ. Written as DNA, the CDR3 is TGCGCCAGCAGCTCAGGGACAGGGGGCACCTATGGCTACACCTTC. Residues: CASSSGTGGTYGYTF.

The rearrangement joins TRBV28 to TRBJ1-1, with 8 bases lining up with TRBD1. Germline CDR1 reads MDHEN; CDR2 reads SYDVKM. This CDR3 comprises 13 residues. J lost 3 bases, V lost 6 bases, and 3 bases had no gene match. The CDR3 DNA follows: TGTGCCAGCAGGCTGACAGGGGACACTGAAGCTTTCTTT. Translation gives CASRLTGDTEAFF.

The V and J genes are TRBV5-6 and TRBJ1-1; TRBD1 matches at 7 bases. Germline CDR1 reads SGHDT; CDR2 reads YYEEEE. Losses at the gene ends were 4 bases for V and 1 base for J; bases not matched to a gene: 7. This CDR3 has 15 residues. This chain's CDR3 is CASSPLGQTNTEAFF. The DNA for the CDR3 is TGTGCCAGCAGCCCCCTGGGACAGACGAACACTGAAGCTTTCTTT.

The CDR3 DNA reads as TGTGCCAGCAGTTTCATCAGGGATTTGCAGCCCCAGCATTTT. Its translation: CASSFIRDLQPQHF. The chain carries TRBV28 and TRBJ1-5; TRBD1 might be the D (5 bases). Trimming removed 3 bases from V and 7 bases from J, with 13 bases in between. The CDR3 covers 14 residues. Germline loops: CDR1 MDHEN, CDR2 SYDVKM.

This chain links TRBV21-1 with TRBJ1-2; TRBD1 is the table's D call, not checked against the DNA. TRBV21-1 is reported as a pseudogene. The CDR3 extends over 16 amino acids. The CDR3 DNA is TGTGCCAGCCCCCCCTTACAGGGGCATCCTCACTATGGCTACACCTTC. Its translation is CASPPLQGHPHYGYTF.

The V and J genes are TRBV16 and TRBJ1-4, with D maybe TRBD1 (6 bases). CDR1 and CDR2 (germline): KGHSY, FQNENV. Deletions cut 3 bases from V and 7 bases from J, with 15 bases between. This CDR3 has 15 residues. CDR3 nucleotides: TGTGCCAGCAGCCAGCTCCGGGACATTCCTGAAAAACTGTTTTTT. This gives the protein CASSQLRDIPEKLFF.

V gene TRBV27 combines with J gene TRBJ2-3, with 8 bases that match TRBD2. V was pared by 3 bases and J by 5 bases, with 7 bases of the junction left unmatched. The CDR3 is 15 residues long. Germline V gene lookup returns CDR1 MNHEY and CDR2 SMNVEV (reference sequence). The CDR3 nucleotides read TGTGCCAGCAGTTTTCGGGGGGGGGCAGGAGATACGCAGTATTTT. Translation gives CASSFRGGAGDTQYF.

This clone was detected once. The genes are TRBV6-5 and TRBJ1-5; TRBD1 is a possible D gene (6 bases). Trimming took 6 bases from V and 4 from J, leaving 13 bases between them. Germline V gene sequence: CDR1 MNHEY, CDR2 SVGAGI. This CDR3 has 14 amino acids. This CDR3 reads CASRPDRQNQPQHF. The CDR3, as DNA: TGTGCCAGCAGACCCGACAGGCAGAATCAGCCCCAGCATTTT.

The V and J genes are TRBV7-2 and TRBJ2-7; 13 bases line up with TRBD2. The J segment lost 1 base and the V segment lost 3 bases, leaving 9 bases of the junction unmatched. There are 18 residues in the CDR3. CDR1 and CDR2 from the germline V gene are SGHTA and FQGNSA. The CDR3: CASSLATSGRAGSYEQYF. The CDR3 nucleotides read TGTGCCAGCAGCTTGGCCACTAGCGGGAGGGCCGGTTCCTACGAGCAGTACTTC.

J is TRBJ1-2 and V is TRBV4-3, with no clear D. This CDR3 is built from 12 residues. The germline V gene has CDR1 LGHNA and CDR2 YSLEER. Trimming left V 1 base short and J 8 bases short, with 8 bases between. The CDR3, as DNA: TGCGCCAGCAGCCAAGGACGAGGAGGCTACACCTTC. Translation gives CASSQGRGGYTF.

The chain joins TRBV19 to TRBJ2-7; the D gene is possibly TRBD2 (6 bases). This CDR3 spans 15 amino acids. CDR1 and CDR2 (germline): LNHDA, SQIVND (reference sequence). The ends were cut back, 1 base at V and 1 base at J, with 11 bases in the middle. CDR3 region: CASSIGAGRSYEQYF. The CDR3 DNA reads TGTGCCAGTAGTATAGGGGCAGGGAGGTCCTACGAGCAGTACTTC. Full variable domain (outside the CDR3, taken from reference TRBV19 and TRBJ2-7): DGGITQSPKYLFRKEGQNVTLSCEQNLNHDAMYWYRQDPGQGLRLIYYSQIVNDFQKGDIAEGYSVSREKKESFPLTVTSAQKNPTAFYLCASSIGAGRSYEQYFGPGTRLTVT.

This clone was seen only once. V is TRBV5-1 and J is TRBJ2-1; 7 bases are a match to TRBD2. Germline loops: CDR1 SGHRS, CDR2 YFSETQ. This CDR3 spans 14 amino acids. Trimming removed 4 bases from V and 3 bases from J; junction bases left unmatched: 4. The chain's CDR3 is CASSPERDYNEQFF. CDR3 coding DNA: TGCGCCAGCAGCCCCGAGCGGGACTACAATGAGCAGTTCTTC.

The rearrangement uses TRBV7-2 and TRBJ2-7; D is perhaps TRBD2 (6 bases). V dropped 5 bases and J dropped 3 bases, with 14 bases sitting between them. Germline V gene sequence: CDR1 SGHTA, CDR2 FQGNSA. The CDR3 has 14 residues. The CDR3 nucleotides are TGTGCCAGCAGCCCGGGACTGAAGAACTACGAGCAGTACTTC. Its translation is CASSPGLKNYEQYF.

This sequence joins TRBV5-1 and TRBJ2-3; D is unclear. Germline V gene lookup returns CDR1 SGHRS and CDR2 YFSETQ. The CDR3 consists of 15 residues. V was pared by 4 bases and J by 2 bases, with 14 bases between. The CDR3 is CASSPGAGYTDTQYF. The CDR3 DNA reads TGCGCCAGCAGCCCTGGAGCCGGGTACACAGATACGCAGTATTTT.

V usage is TRBV27 and J usage is TRBJ2-3; the D gene is possibly TRBD1 (5 bases). V lost 4 bases and J lost 2, with 10 bases in between. Germline assignment: CDR1 MNHEY and CDR2 SMNVEV (reference sequence). The CDR3 runs to 14 residues. CDR3 DNA sequence: TGTGCCAGCAGTTGGGAAGGGGTCACAGATACGCAGTATTTT. Translated: CASSWEGVTDTQYF.

This chain's CDR3 is CASSITLGGTTDTQYF. The CDR3 DNA sequence: TGTGCCAGTAGTATCACCCTTGGCGGAACCACAGATACGCAGTATTTT. The chain has TRBV19 and TRBJ2-3, with unresolved D. V was trimmed by 3 bases and J by 2 bases, leaving 15 bases between them. This CDR3 is 16 amino acids long. Germline lookup yields CDR1 LNHDA and CDR2 SQIVND (reference sequence).

This chain links TRBV28 with TRBJ2-5; D perhaps matches TRBD1 (6 bases). V shed 3 bases and J shed 5 bases, with 10 bases lying between them. The CDR3 covers 13 residues. Germline V gene sequence: CDR1 MDHEN, CDR2 SYDVKM. This chain's CDR3 is CASSFPGDETQYF. Written as DNA, the CDR3 is TGTGCCAGCAGTTTCCCAGGGGACGAGACCCAGTACTTC. The full variable domain, in which reference TRBV28 and TRBJ2-5 provide the parts outside the CDR3, is DVKVTQSSRYLVKRTGEKVFLECVQDMDHENMFWYRQDPGLGLRLIYFSYDVKMKEKGDIPEGYSVSREKKERFSLILESASTNQTSMYLCASSFPGDETQYFGPGTRLLVL.

This clone was seen only once. This rearrangement joins TRBV7-2 to TRBJ1-6; maybe TRBD1 (6 bases). The V gene's germline CDR1 is SGHTA and CDR2 FQGNSA. The CDR3 spans 16 residues. V lost 6 bases to trimming and J lost 5 bases, with 17 bases between them. The CDR3 loop is CASSFTGLMNNSPLHF. DNA of the CDR3: TGTGCCAGCAGTTTTACAGGGTTGATGAATAATTCACCCCTCCACTTT.

The chain carries TRBV6-1 and TRBJ2-7; 13 bases align to TRBD2. The CDR3 extends over 15 amino acids. The germline gives CDR1 MNHNS, CDR2 SASEGT. With V trimmed by 5 bases and J by 6 bases, 7 bases remained unmatched. The CDR3 sequence: CASSILAGGPSEQYF. CDR3 DNA: TGTGCCAGCAGTATACTAGCGGGAGGGCCCTCCGAGCAGTACTTC.

CDR3 bases: TGCGCCAGCAATCTTGAGGCCGCCGGGGAGCTGTTTTTT. This translates into CASNLEAAGELFF. The rearrangement joins TRBV5-1 to TRBJ2-2; no firm D call. V lost 6 bases to trimming and J lost 6 bases, with 12 bases between them. In germline, CDR1 is SGHRS, CDR2 YFSETQ. This CDR3 comprises 13 residues.

The chain couples TRBV6-5 to TRBJ2-7; TRBD2 might be the D (5 bases). Trimming took 0 bases from V and 7 from J, leaving 10 bases between them. CDR3 length: 13 residues. Germline CDR1 and CDR2: MNHEY and SVGAGI. The CDR3 protein is CASSYSDSGEQYF. The CDR3 DNA sequence: TGTGCCAGCAGTTACTCCGATTCGGGAGAGCAGTACTTC.

J is TRBJ2-5 and V is TRBV30; 11 nucleotides agree with TRBD2. Trimming removed 6 bases from V and 1 base from J; junction bases left unmatched: 4. CDR1 and CDR2 (germline): GTSNPN, SVGIG (reference sequence). This CDR3 region has 14 residues. The CDR3 sequence: CACTSGGFQETQYF. The DNA of the CDR3 is TGTGCCTGTACTAGCGGGGGATTCCAAGAGACCCAGTACTTC.

J is TRBJ2-1 and V is TRBV10-3; TRBD2 matches at 7 bases. This CDR3 is 15 amino acids long. CDR1 is ENHRY and CDR2 is SYGVKD in the germline V gene. Unmatched junction bases numbered 12, after V lost 6 bases and J lost 7 bases. The CDR3 DNA reads as TGTGCCATCAGGGGAGGGACCGTTGAGGGGAATGAGCAGTTCTTC. Protein sequence: CAIRGGTVEGNEQFF.

This chain links TRBV5-1 with TRBJ2-7; D is possibly TRBD1 (6 bases). Trimming shortened V by 0 bases and J by 2 bases, and 12 bases separated the two germline ends. Germline V gene data show CDR1 as SGHRS and CDR2 as YFSETQ. The CDR3 totals 15 residues. CDR3 sequence (DNA): TGCGCCAGCAGCTTGGGGGCAGGGGCTACCTACGAGCAGTACTTC. Its protein product is CASSLGAGATYEQYF.

CDR3 region: CASSEQQGPYGYTF. For the CDR3, the DNA is TGTGCCAGCAGTGAACAGCAGGGGCCCTATGGCTACACCTTC. The chain carries TRBV6-1 and TRBJ1-2, with D possibly TRBD1 on 6 matching bases. Deletions cut 2 bases from V and 4 bases from J, with 11 bases between. The CDR3 has 14 residues. CDR1 is MNHNS and CDR2 is SASEGT in the germline V gene.